This TCR beta chain is drawn from a study of shared clonotypes between healthy human individuals. Trimming removed 4 bases at V and 6 bases at J, with 21 bases between. This CDR3 has 16 amino acids. CDR1 and CDR2 from the germline V gene are MGHRA and YSYEKL. The assay was run at deep level. The method was immunoSEQ multiplex PCR; TCRdb's version includes in-frame clones alone and lacks a portion of them. The repertoire holds about 490,000 clones, with roughly 78% as singletons. Donors included only healthy HIV-negative adults lacking recent acute infections or vaccinations. The rearrangement links TRBV4-1 to TRBJ1-1; D gene unclear. The sequence was obtained from a woman aged 40 to 50 in good health. Some clones in this sample may be carry-over from other donors' samples. Sample: PBMCs. The CDR3 DNA sequence: TGCGCCAGCAGCCGTTCGAAGGGAGCGGAATTCGCTGAAGCTTTCTTT. Protein product: CASSRSKGAEFAEAFF.